This TCR beta chain is from a study of OX40 agonist ivuxolimab in advanced cancers. Study conclusions and caveats: No determination was made of the antigen specificity of the expanded peripheral T cells.

As concerns this clone: Its antigen is undetermined.

Measured with immunoSEQ multiplex PCR; TCRdb has only the in-frame clones, and not every one. The table records tens of thousands of clones, around 84% of them present only once. Germline V CDR1 and CDR2: MNHEY, SVGAGI. The CDR3 totals 12 residues. With 6 bases removed from V and 5 bases from J, the gap between germline ends came to 10 bases. The sequence was obtained from an adult with an advanced solid tumor such as melanoma, head and neck, liver or kidney cancer. The chain couples TRBV6-5 to TRBJ1-2; D gene ambiguous. This sample comprised CD4+ or CD8+ T cells sorted from blood, obtained in a trial of the OX40 agonist ivuxolimab. The CDR3 protein is CASRDGPYGYTF. CDR3 in DNA: TGTGCCAGCAGAGACGGACCATATGGCTACACCTTC.